The 21 T cell receptor beta chains given below trace back to one sample, sequenced in a study of blood T cell repertoires in COVID-19. This table comes from immunoSEQ multiplex PCR, and its TCRdb copy is limited to in-frame clones, with some not included. The table includes approximately 300,000 clones, roughly 86% detected once. Sequenced: PBMCs or T cells enriched from blood (not recorded which). These receptors all come from a woman aged 25 to 39 who had recovered from COVID-19.

The chain employs TRBV11-2 and TRBJ2-7; D remains unclear. The germline CDR1 and CDR2 sequences are SGHAT and FQNNGV. This CDR3 region has 11 residues. Trimming took off 5 bases at V and 1 base at J, with 3 bases between the two ends. The CDR3 reads CASSPSYEQYF. As DNA, the CDR3 is TGTGCCAGCAGCCCATCCTACGAGCAGTACTTC.

V usage is TRBV29-1 and J usage is TRBJ2-3; D possibly corresponds to TRBD1 (6 bases). CDR3 size: 16 residues. CDR1 is SQVTM and CDR2 is ANQGSEA in the germline V gene. The ends were cut back, 5 bases at V and 1 base at J, with 19 bases in the middle. CDR3 amino acids: CSVLGGRETGTDTQYF. CDR3 nucleotide sequence: TGCAGCGTTTTAGGGGGAAGAGAAACTGGCACAGATACGCAGTATTTT.

This clone has just a few counts. This chain links TRBV9 with TRBJ2-5; D perhaps matches TRBD2 (5 bases). The germline V gene has CDR1 SGDLS and CDR2 YYNGEE. V lost 4 bases to trimming and J lost 5 bases, with 15 bases between them. The CDR3 has 14 residues. CDR3: CASSIGLSEETQYF. The DNA for the CDR3 is TGTGCCAGCAGCATCGGACTTAGCGAGGAGACCCAGTACTTC.

V and J are TRBV5-1 and TRBJ2-7, with 8 bases matching TRBD2. Germline-derived CDR1 and CDR2 are SGHRS and YFSETQ. The CDR3 sequence is 16 residues long. Trimming cost V 0 bases and J 1 base; bases outside gene matches: 6. Here the CDR3 reads CASSLAPTSGSYEQYF. The CDR3 DNA sequence: TGCGCCAGCAGCTTGGCACCTACTAGCGGATCCTACGAGCAGTACTTC. The variable domain in full, completed from reference TRBV5-1 and TRBJ2-7, reads KAGVTQTPRYLIKTRGQQVTLSCSPISGHRSVSWYQQTPGQGLQFLFEYFSETQRNKGNFPGRFSGRQFSNSRSEMNVSTLELGDSALYLCASSLAPTSGSYEQYFGPGTRLTVT.

This clone was counted at least ten times. The V gene is TRBV4-2, the J gene TRBJ2-7; possible D gene TRBD1, 6 bases. Germline V lookup: CDR1 LGHNA, CDR2 YNFKEQ. With 0 bases removed from V and 6 bases from J, the gap between germline ends came to 9 bases. CDR3 size: 13 residues. Here the CDR3 DNA reads TGTGCCAGCAGCCAAGAACAGGGTCGCGAGCAGTACTTC. Translating gives CASSQEQGREQYF.

V and J are TRBV11-2 and TRBJ1-5; D ambiguous. CDR3 size: 17 residues. Germline-derived CDR1 and CDR2 are SGHAT and FQNNGV. V lost 5 bases and J 0 bases, leaving 17 bases between the germline ends. CDR3 sequence (DNA): TGTGCCAGCAGCCCCCTCCTAGGCCATTATAGCAATCAGCCCCAGCATTTT. Translating gives CASSPLLGHYSNQPQHF.

This clone was observed a single time. This chain joins TRBV6-2 or TRBV6-3 and TRBJ1-6, with no clear D. V lost 4 bases and J lost 8, with 6 bases in between. This CDR3 contains 12 residues. Germline loops: CDR1 MNHEY, CDR2 SVGEGT. CDR3 protein: CASSSQYSPLHF. CDR3 DNA sequence: TGTGCCAGCAGTTCCCAGTATTCACCCCTCCACTTT.

The chain uses TRBV10-3 and TRBJ1-4; 7 bases line up with TRBD1. CDR3 length equals 15 residues. The germline gives CDR1 ENHRY, CDR2 SYGVKD. The V segment lost 3 bases and the J segment 4 bases; nucleotides outside the gene matches: 5. The CDR3 DNA reads as TGTGCCATCAGTGACCCACAGGGGAATAATGAAAAACTGTTTTTT. Translating it yields CAISDPQGNNEKLFF.

The V gene is TRBV27, the J gene TRBJ2-5; D is possibly TRBD2 (5 bases). CDR1 and CDR2 (germline): MNHEY, SMNVEV (reference sequence). The CDR3 is 14 amino acids. Deletions cut 7 bases from V and 2 bases from J, with 14 bases between. The CDR3 spells CASTYLAQQETQYF. DNA for the CDR3: TGTGCCAGCACCTACCTAGCCCAACAAGAGACCCAGTACTTC.

This clone was detected only once. This chain joins TRBV4-3 and TRBJ1-5; weak D call: TRBD1 (6 bases). There are 18 residues in the CDR3. Trimming left V 1 base short and J 0 bases short, with 16 bases between. The germline gives CDR1 LGHNA, CDR2 YSLEER. The DNA of the CDR3 is TGCGCCAGCAGCCAAGGGGCCAGGGGCGAGTATAGCAATCAGCCCCAGCATTTT. As protein: CASSQGARGEYSNQPQHF.

The rearrangement uses TRBV19 and TRBJ1-1; D perhaps matches TRBD1 (6 bases). Germline-derived CDR1 and CDR2 are LNHDA and SQIVND (reference sequence). V was cut by 6 bases and J by 1 base, with 12 bases left in between. The CDR3 contains 14 residues. The CDR3, as DNA: TGTGCCAGTAGGGCTGACAGGTGGAACACTGAAGCTTTCTTT. Translating it yields CASRADRWNTEAFF. The full variable domain, its missing parts supplied by reference TRBV19 and TRBJ1-1, is DGGITQSPKYLFRKEGQNVTLSCEQNLNHDAMYWYRQDPGQGLRLIYYSQIVNDFQKGDIAEGYSVSREKKESFPLTVTSAQKNPTAFYLCASRADRWNTEAFFGQGTRLTVV.

This clone has only a few counts. The chain links TRBV7-6 to TRBJ1-2; D is perhaps TRBD1 (5 bases). The V gene's germline CDR1 is SGHVS and CDR2 FNYEAQ. V was pared by 5 bases and J by 8 bases, with 15 bases between. The CDR3 has 13 amino acids. CDR3 in amino acids: CASSPRGSHGYTF. In nucleotides, the CDR3 is TGTGCCAGCAGCCCCCGGGGGTCCCACGGCTACACCTTC.

The CDR3 is CASSQSAGGIYYGYTF. As DNA, the CDR3 is TGTGCCAGCAGCCAATCCGCAGGGGGGATCTACTATGGCTACACCTTC. The V gene is TRBV4-2, the J gene TRBJ1-2; 7 nucleotides match TRBD1. From germline, CDR1 is LGHNA and CDR2 YNFKEQ. With V trimmed by 2 bases and J by 3 bases, 9 bases remained unmatched. There are 16 residues in the CDR3.

J is TRBJ1-2 and V is TRBV5-1; no definite D call. This CDR3 contains 15 residues. The germline CDR1 and CDR2 sequences are SGHRS and YFSETQ. The ends were cut back, 4 bases at V and 2 bases at J, with 15 bases in the middle. CDR3 region: CASSPGEGWNYGYTF. The CDR3 nucleotides are TGCGCCAGCAGCCCCGGGGAGGGCTGGAACTATGGCTACACCTTC.

The V gene is TRBV5-1, the J gene TRBJ1-2; D might be TRBD1 (5 bases). The V gene's germline CDR1 is SGHRS and CDR2 YFSETQ. CDR3 length: 14 residues. V lost 4 bases and J lost 4, with 14 bases in between. CDR3 nucleotides: TGCGCCAGCAGCCAGACAGATCCCGGCTATGGCTACACCTTC. It yields the protein CASSQTDPGYGYTF.

This rearrangement joins TRBV18 to TRBJ1-1, with TRBD1 identical over 8 bases. V lost 6 bases, J lost 5 bases, and 8 bases stayed unmatched. Germline CDR1 KGHSH, CDR2 LQKENI. The CDR3 length is 14 residues. In DNA, the CDR3 is TGTGCCAGCTCCCTCACAGGGGGGCGGACTGAAGCTTTCTTT. Translation: CASSLTGGRTEAFF. Based on the CDR3 plus reference TRBV18 and TRBJ1-1, the full variable domain is NAGVMQNPRHLVRRRGQEARLRCSPMKGHSHVYWYRQLPEEGLKFMVYLQKENIIDESGMPKERFSAEFPKEGPSILRIQQVVRGDSAAYFCASSLTGGRTEAFFGQGTRLTVV.

Here the CDR3 DNA reads TGCGCCAGCAGCCAAGGGGCACAGCCAGTAAACTATGGCTACACCTTC. Its protein is CASSQGAQPVNYGYTF. This rearrangement joins TRBV4-1 to TRBJ1-2, with D uncertain. Trimming shortened V by 1 base and J by 2 bases, and 14 bases separated the two germline ends. Germline V CDR1 and CDR2: MGHRA, YSYEKL. This CDR3 region has 16 residues.

This chain uses TRBV10-3 with TRBJ1-6; D remains unclear. CDR3 length: 13 amino acids. CDR1 and CDR2 from the germline V gene are ENHRY and SYGVKD. Trimming shortened V by 5 bases and J by 9 bases, and 11 bases separated the two germline ends. CDR3 coding DNA: TGTGCCATCAGTAGCTCCTTTCGTTCACCCCTCCACTTT. As protein: CAISSSFRSPLHF.

The genes are TRBV7-2 and TRBJ1-5; no clear D gene. CDR1 and CDR2 (germline): SGHTA, FQGNSA. V gave up 1 base and J gave up 6 bases, with 13 bases separating them. The CDR3 has 15 residues. The CDR3 loop reads CASSLGGSRAQPQHF. The CDR3 DNA is TGTGCCAGCAGCTTAGGCGGGAGTAGGGCTCAGCCCCAGCATTTT. The full variable domain, rest sourced from reference TRBV7-2 and TRBJ1-5, is GAGVSQSPSNKVTEKGKDVELRCDPISGHTALYWYRQSLGQGLEFLIYFQGNSAPDKSGLPSDRFSAERTGGSVSTLTIQRTQQEDSAVYLCASSLGGSRAQPQHFGDGTRLSIL.

The rearrangement joins TRBV4-1 to TRBJ1-3; D is unresolved. Germline V gives CDR1 MGHRA, CDR2 YSYEKL. The CDR3 consists of 15 residues. Trimming left V 1 base short and J 0 bases short, with 7 bases between. This CDR3 is CASSQAESSGNTIYF. CDR3 nucleotide sequence: TGCGCCAGCAGCCAAGCGGAGAGCTCTGGAAACACCATATATTTT.

This chain joins TRBV28 and TRBJ1-2; 9 positions agree with TRBD1. Trimming at V came to 7 bases and at J to 3 bases, leaving 6 bases not matched to a gene. From germline, CDR1 is MDHEN and CDR2 SYDVKM. The CDR3 contains 14 residues. CDR3 region: CASTWDREDYGYTF. The CDR3 DNA follows: TGTGCCAGCACCTGGGACAGGGAGGACTATGGCTACACCTTC.